The 5 T cell receptor beta chains below were found in one sample sequenced in a study of blood T cell repertoires in COVID-19. Sequencing was performed with immunoSEQ multiplex PCR; in TCRdb, only in-frame clones are kept and a portion is missing. The sample includes around 77,000 clones, over 60% of them seen just once. Sequencing was performed on peripheral blood. The source is an elderly woman with active or convalescent COVID-19.

This chain's CDR3 is CASSQNSGGASGTQYF. In DNA, the CDR3 is TGCGCCAGCAGCCAGAATAGCGGGGGGGCGAGTGGTACGCAGTATTTT. The rearrangement uses TRBV4-3 and TRBJ2-3; 11 bases agree with TRBD2. The ends lost 3 bases at V and 8 bases at J; junction bases unmatched: 10. The CDR3 sequence is 16 residues long. CDR1 is LGHNA and CDR2 is YSLEER in the germline V gene.

The gene calls are TRBV30 and TRBJ1-1; D may be TRBD1 (6 bases). Germline V gene lookup returns CDR1 GTSNPN and CDR2 SVGIG (reference sequence). This CDR3 region has 14 residues. V was shortened by 0 bases and J by 4 bases, with 12 bases between the two germline ends. The CDR3 coding sequence is TGTGCCTGGAGTGTACAATGGGGGCTCACTGAAGCTTTCTTT. Protein: CAWSVQWGLTEAFF.

The V gene is TRBV6-2 or TRBV6-3, the J gene TRBJ1-5, with 10 nucleotides matching TRBD1. The J segment lost 1 base and the V segment lost 5 bases, leaving 11 bases of the junction unmatched. The CDR3 consists of 18 residues. Germline V CDR1 and CDR2: MNHEY, SVGEGT. CDR3 DNA: TGTGCCAGCAGTAGTAAGACAGGGGGCGAGGGGAGCAATCAGCCCCAGCATTTT. This codes for CASSSKTGGEGSNQPQHF.

By share, this clone ranks as medium-sized. V gene TRBV6-2 or TRBV6-3 combines with J gene TRBJ1-5; 8 bases map to TRBD1. The germline V gene encodes CDR1 MNHEY and CDR2 SVGEGT. CDR3 length: 20 residues. V was clipped by 2 bases and J by 0 bases; unmatched bases: 15. For the CDR3, the DNA is TGTGCCAGCAGTTACGACAGGCTGGGACAGGAGATTTATAGCAATCAGCCCCAGCATTTT. Encoded protein: CASSYDRLGQEIYSNQPQHF.

The rearrangement links TRBV30 to TRBJ2-1; 10 bases match TRBD2. Trimming at V came to 2 bases and at J to 6 bases, leaving 7 bases not matched to a gene. The CDR3 runs 15 residues. From germline, CDR1 is GTSNPN and CDR2 SVGIG (reference sequence). CDR3 nucleotides: TGTGCCTGGAGTAAACTAGCGGGGAGGCTCAATGAGCAGTTCTTC. Encoded protein: CAWSKLAGRLNEQFF.